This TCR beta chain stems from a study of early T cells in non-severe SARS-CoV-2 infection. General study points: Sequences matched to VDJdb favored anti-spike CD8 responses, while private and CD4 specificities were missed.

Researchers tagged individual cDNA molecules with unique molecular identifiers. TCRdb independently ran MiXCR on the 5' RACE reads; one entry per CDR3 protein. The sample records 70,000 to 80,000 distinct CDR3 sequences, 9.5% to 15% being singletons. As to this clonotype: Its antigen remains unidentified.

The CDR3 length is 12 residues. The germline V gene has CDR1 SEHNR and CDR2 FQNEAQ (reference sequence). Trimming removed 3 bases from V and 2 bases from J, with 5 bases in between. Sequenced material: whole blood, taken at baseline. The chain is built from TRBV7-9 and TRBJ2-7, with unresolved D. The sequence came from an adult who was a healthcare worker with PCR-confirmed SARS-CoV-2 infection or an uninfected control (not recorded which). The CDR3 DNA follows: TGTGCCAGCAGCTTCCAGGCCTACGAGCAGTACTTC. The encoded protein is CASSFQAYEQYF.